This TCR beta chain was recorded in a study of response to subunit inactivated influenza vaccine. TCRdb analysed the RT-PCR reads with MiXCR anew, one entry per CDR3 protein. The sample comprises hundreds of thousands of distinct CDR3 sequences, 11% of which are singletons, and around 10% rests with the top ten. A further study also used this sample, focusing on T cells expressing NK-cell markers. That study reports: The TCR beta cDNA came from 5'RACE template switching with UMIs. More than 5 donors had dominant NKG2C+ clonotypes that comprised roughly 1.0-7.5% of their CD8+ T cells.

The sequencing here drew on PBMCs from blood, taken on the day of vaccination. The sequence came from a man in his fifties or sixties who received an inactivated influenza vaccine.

The CDR3 bases are TGCAGTGCTAGAGGTAGTGTTAATGAGCAGTTCTTC. It is translated as CSARGSVNEQFF. V is TRBV20-1 and J is TRBJ2-1; D is uncertain. Germline CDR1 reads DFQATT; CDR2 reads SNEGSKA (reference sequence). With 1 base removed from V and 7 bases from J, the gap between germline ends came to 8 bases. The CDR3 loop spans 12 amino acids.